These 27 T cell receptor beta chains were all obtained from the same sample, sequenced in a study of blood T cell repertoires in COVID-19. Clones were read by immunoSEQ multiplex PCR, and TCRdb kept only the in-frame ones, dropping some. The sample contains more than 75,000 clones, roughly 91% of which appear only once. Source material: peripheral blood. Receptor source: a woman over 75 with active COVID-19.

The CDR3 loop is CASSLTGGGKEQFF. In nucleotides, the CDR3 is TGTGCCAGCAGCCTAACAGGGGGCGGGAAAGAGCAGTTCTTC. The genes are TRBV28 and TRBJ2-1; 9 nucleotides agree with TRBD1. V lost 6 bases and J lost 10; bases outside the gene matches: 10. CDR1 and CDR2 (germline): MDHEN, SYDVKM. The CDR3 spans 14 residues.

This clone was seen just once. The genes are TRBV11-3 and TRBJ2-1, with D tentatively TRBD1 (5 bases). Germline CDR1 reads SGHNT; CDR2 reads YENEEA. There are 14 residues in the CDR3. Trimming removed 0 bases at V and 6 bases at J, with 9 bases between. Here the CDR3 DNA reads TGTGCCAGCAGCTTAGAAGCAGGGCCCAATGAGCAGTTCTTC. Its protein product is CASSLEAGPNEQFF. The variable domain in full, completed from reference TRBV11-3 and TRBJ2-1, reads EAGVVQSPRYKIIEKKQPVAFWCNPISGHNTLYWYLQNLGQGPELLIRYENEEAVDDSQLPKDRFSAERLKGVDSTLKIQPAELGDSAVYLCASSLEAGPNEQFFGPGTRLTVL.

The CDR3 region is CASSGQTYGYTF. In DNA, the CDR3 is TGTGCCAGCAGTGGACAAACCTATGGCTACACCTTC. The J gene is TRBJ1-2, the V gene TRBV2, with unresolved D. The germline gives CDR1 SNHLY, CDR2 FYNNEI. The CDR3 extends over 12 amino acids. V lost 4 bases and J 4 bases, leaving 7 bases between the germline ends.

A few counts support this clone. The V and J genes are TRBV7-8 and TRBJ2-5, with TRBD2 matching 11 bases. Unmatched junction bases numbered 15, after V lost 5 bases and J lost 7 bases. The CDR3 has 17 amino acids. Germline lookup yields CDR1 SGHVS and CDR2 FQNEAQ. CDR3 residues: CASSPVSGRARGGTQYF. The CDR3 bases are TGTGCCAGCAGCCCGGTTAGCGGGAGGGCCAGGGGTGGGACCCAGTACTTC.

The chain combines TRBV10-3 with TRBJ2-1; the D gene is possibly TRBD2 (5 bases). V gave up 6 bases and J gave up 7 bases, with 13 bases separating them. This CDR3 is 13 amino acids long. Germline V gene sequence: CDR1 ENHRY, CDR2 SYGVKD. The CDR3 coding sequence is TGTGCCATCAGGAAGACTACTCTGAATGAGCAGTTCTTC. Translation: CAIRKTTLNEQFF.

This clone has only one observation. The V call is TRBV9, the J call TRBJ2-7; TRBD2 aligns across 7 bases. CDR1 and CDR2 from the germline V gene are SGDLS and YYNGEE. Losses at the gene ends were 0 bases for V and 6 bases for J; bases not matched to a gene: 12. The CDR3 totals 16 residues. The DNA of the CDR3 is TGTGCCAGCAGCGTAGGTGGGACTACGAAACCTCCCGAGCAGTACTTC. Translating gives CASSVGGTTKPPEQYF. Full variable domain (outside the CDR3, taken from reference TRBV9 and TRBJ2-7): DSGVTQTPKHLITATGQRVTLRCSPRSGDLSVYWYQQSLDQGLQFLIQYYNGEERAKGNILERFSAQQFPDLHSELNLSSLELGDSALYFCASSVGGTTKPPEQYFGPGTRLTVT.

The rearrangement links TRBV2 to TRBJ2-1; no definite D call. Trimming stripped 1 base from V and 4 bases from J, with 5 bases between. This CDR3 region has 13 residues. Germline CDR1 is SNHLY and CDR2 is FYNNEI. The CDR3 sequence: CASSEGQYNEQFF. The CDR3 nucleotides are TGTGCCAGCAGTGAAGGCCAGTACAATGAGCAGTTCTTC. The full variable domain, rest sourced from reference TRBV2 and TRBJ2-1, is EPEVTQTPSHQVTQMGQEVILRCVPISNHLYFYWYRQILGQKVEFLVSFYNNEISEKSEIFDDQFSVERPDGSNFTLKIRSTKLEDSAMYFCASSEGQYNEQFFGPGTRLTVL.

The chain carries TRBV18 and TRBJ1-5; 8 bases fit TRBD1. After removal of 0 bases from V and 4 bases from J, the junction contained 5 bases not matched to a gene. The CDR3 covers 16 residues. The germline V gene has CDR1 KGHSH and CDR2 LQKENI. In DNA form, the CDR3 reads TGTGCCAGCTCACCACCCCAGGGGGCCAGGAATCAGCCCCAGCATTTT. Translation: CASSPPQGARNQPQHF.

The gene calls are TRBV11-3 and TRBJ2-7, with 7 bases identical to TRBD2. Germline V CDR1 and CDR2: SGHNT, YENEEA. The CDR3 consists of 13 residues. The V gene end was trimmed by 3 bases and the J gene end by 6 bases; junction bases not matched to a gene: 5. CDR3 loop: CASSLGGSSEQYF. DNA for the CDR3: TGTGCCAGCAGCTTGGGCGGGAGTTCCGAGCAGTACTTC.

This clone was recorded a few times. This chain links TRBV19 with TRBJ2-7, with a tentative D call TRBD1 (5 bases). Germline V CDR1 and CDR2: LNHDA, SQIVND (reference sequence). Trimming removed 5 bases from V and 3 bases from J, with 17 bases in between. The CDR3 has 15 amino acids. The DNA for the CDR3 is TGTGCCAGTAGTCCCCGCAGGGTTGGACGCTACGAGCAGTACTTC. Its translation: CASSPRRVGRYEQYF. Full variable domain (missing parts from reference TRBV19 and TRBJ2-7): DGGITQSPKYLFRKEGQNVTLSCEQNLNHDAMYWYRQDPGQGLRLIYYSQIVNDFQKGDIAEGYSVSREKKESFPLTVTSAQKNPTAFYLCASSPRRVGRYEQYFGPGTRLTVT.

The chain is built from TRBV28 and TRBJ1-5, with D possibly being TRBD1 (5 bases). V shed 3 bases and J shed 7 bases, with 13 bases lying between them. The CDR3 sequence is 14 residues long. CDR1 and CDR2 from the germline V gene are MDHEN and SYDVKM. The CDR3 region is CASSFGRGRQPQHF. The CDR3 nucleotides are TGTGCCAGCAGTTTCGGACGGGGGAGGCAGCCCCAGCATTTT.

The V call is TRBV18, the J call TRBJ1-5; 9 nucleotides align to TRBD1. CDR1 KGHSH and CDR2 LQKENI come from the germline V gene. Unmatched junction bases numbered 9, after V lost 4 bases and J lost 5 bases. This CDR3 has 16 amino acids. Here the CDR3 reads CASSQQGQGSYQPQHF. The CDR3 region has the DNA TGTGCCAGCTCACAGCAGGGACAGGGAAGCTATCAGCCCCAGCATTTT.

This clone was detected a few times. For the CDR3, the DNA is TGTGCCAGCAGCTCCCGAGCATTGAGGGAGGGCGAAAAACTGTTTTTT. Translating it yields CASSSRALREGEKLFF. This chain connects TRBV5-5 to TRBJ1-4; D gene unclear. This CDR3 has 16 residues. Germline loops: CDR1 SGHKS, CDR2 YYEKEE (reference sequence). V dropped 3 bases and J dropped 8 bases, with 20 bases sitting between them.

The rearrangement joins TRBV7-6 to TRBJ1-1, with TRBD1 identical over 8 bases. Germline V gene data show CDR1 as SGHVS and CDR2 as FNYEAQ. The V and J ends lost 0 bases and 0 bases, in that order; junction bases with no gene match: 9. The CDR3 spans 18 residues. Here the CDR3 DNA reads TGTGCCAGCAGCTTAGCGGCAGGGGGCGCCGGTATGAACACTGAAGCTTTCTTT. It yields the protein CASSLAAGGAGMNTEAFF.

This clone appeared a few times. The chain combines TRBV27 with TRBJ2-2, with unresolved D. Trimming pared 8 bases from V and 5 bases from J, leaving 9 bases between. The V gene's germline CDR1 is MNHEY and CDR2 SMNVEV (reference sequence). The CDR3 extends over 12 amino acids. CDR3 nucleotide sequence: TGTGCCAGCGGCAATTGGACCGGGGAGCTGTTTTTT. The encoded protein is CASGNWTGELFF.

J is TRBJ2-3 and V is TRBV5-1; no definite D call. V was shortened by 0 bases and J by 2 bases, with 10 bases between the two germline ends. CDR3 size: 15 residues. Looked up from germline, CDR1 is SGHRS and CDR2 is YFSETQ. CDR3 DNA: TGCGCCAGCAGCTTGGATTCGGGTCTCACAGATACGCAGTATTTT. This encodes CASSLDSGLTDTQYF.

This chain uses TRBV7-3 with TRBJ2-5; weak D call: TRBD1 (6 bases). This CDR3 spans 15 amino acids. Germline loops: CDR1 SGHTA, CDR2 FQGTGA. V was shortened by 5 bases and J by 0 bases, with 13 bases between the two germline ends. This chain's CDR3 is CASSPTGTYQETQYF. CDR3 DNA sequence: TGTGCCAGCAGCCCCACAGGGACCTACCAAGAGACCCAGTACTTC.

The chain joins TRBV18 to TRBJ2-7, with D unresolved. Trimming took 5 bases from V and 5 from J, leaving 7 bases between them. CDR1 and CDR2 (germline): KGHSH, LQKENI. This CDR3 is 11 amino acids long. The CDR3 is CASSTLNEQYF. CDR3 nucleotides: TGTGCCAGCTCAACATTAAACGAGCAGTACTTC.

The rearrangement uses TRBV29-1 and TRBJ2-2, with TRBD1 identical over 8 bases. The germline V gene has CDR1 SQVTM and CDR2 ANQGSEA. CDR3 length: 15 residues. V gave up 6 bases and J gave up 2 bases; unmatched junction bases: 8. CDR3 amino acids: CSVPDRGANTGELFF. The CDR3 nucleotides read TGCAGCGTGCCCGACAGGGGCGCTAACACCGGGGAGCTGTTTTTT.

The rearrangement joins TRBV7-9 to TRBJ2-1; 7 bases match TRBD2. The CDR3 is 17 amino acids. V was clipped by 5 bases and J by 5 bases; unmatched bases: 15. Germline loops: CDR1 SEHNR, CDR2 FQNEAQ (reference sequence). In nucleotides, the CDR3 is TGTGCCAGCAGCCCTGAAGTTGGGGCGGGAGCCCACAATGAGCAGTTCTTC. Its translation is CASSPEVGAGAHNEQFF.

The rearrangement uses TRBV12-3 or TRBV12-4 and TRBJ2-3, with D possibly being TRBD2 (6 bases). V was shortened by 6 bases and J by 2 bases, with 9 bases between the two germline ends. This CDR3 has 13 amino acids. The CDR3 sequence: CASRGDFTDTQYF. DNA for the CDR3: TGTGCCAGCAGGGGGGACTTCACAGATACGCAGTATTTT.

This clone appeared once. The chain carries TRBV18 and TRBJ1-5, with 9 positions matching TRBD1. The CDR3 loop spans 15 amino acids. Germline-derived CDR1 and CDR2 are KGHSH and LQKENI. The junction had 4 bases not matched to a gene; V was cut back by 6 bases and J by 1 base. CDR3 bases: TGTGCCAGCTCCTCGGGACAGGGAAGCAATCAGCCCCAGCATTTT. This gives the protein CASSSGQGSNQPQHF.

The chain carries TRBV29-1 and TRBJ2-3, with D hard to call. The length of the CDR3 is 13 residues. V was shortened by 0 bases and J by 1 base, with 5 bases between the two germline ends. Germline values: CDR1 SQVTM, CDR2 ANQGSEA. In DNA, the CDR3 is TGCAGCGTTGAAGATGCGGGCACAGATACGCAGTATTTT. Translating gives CSVEDAGTDTQYF.

CDR3 sequence (DNA): TGTGCCAGCAGCCTAGGAGGGATTAGTTTGTACGAGCAGTACTTC. Its protein is CASSLGGISLYEQYF. This chain uses TRBV7-9 with TRBJ2-7; possibly TRBD2 for D (6 bases). From germline, CDR1 is SEHNR and CDR2 FQNEAQ (reference sequence). The length of the CDR3 is 15 residues. Trimming cost V 5 bases and J 4 bases, with 18 bases left between them.

The chain recombines TRBV6-5 with TRBJ2-2, with 7 bases identical to TRBD1. The CDR3 runs 14 residues. V lost 10 bases to trimming and J lost 1 base; unmatched junction nucleotides: 6. Germline V lookup: CDR1 MNHEY, CDR2 SVGAGI. The CDR3 nucleotides are TGTGCCACCCGAGGGGGCTTGAACACCGGGGAGCTGTTTTTT. Residues: CATRGGLNTGELFF.

The genes are TRBV9 and TRBJ1-4; D gene uncertain. V gave up 0 bases and J gave up 5 bases, with 11 bases separating them. The germline CDR1 and CDR2 sequences are SGDLS and YYNGEE. This CDR3 is 15 amino acids long. CDR3 protein: CASSVGAAQNEKLFF. CDR3 in DNA: TGTGCCAGCAGCGTAGGTGCGGCGCAGAATGAAAAACTGTTTTTT.

The chain recombines TRBV4-2 with TRBJ2-2, with D tentatively TRBD2 (5 bases). Deletions cut 6 bases from V and 0 bases from J, with 20 bases between. CDR1 and CDR2 from the germline V gene are LGHNA and YNFKEQ. The CDR3 is 18 residues long. CDR3 residues: CASSPTPREATNTGELFF. In DNA, the CDR3 is TGTGCCAGCAGTCCAACCCCTCGGGAAGCAACGAACACCGGGGAGCTGTTTTTT.